Below, one TCR beta chain is given with its context. The antigen remains unidentified. This specimen comes from a study of T cell repertoires in cytomegalovirus infection. In the study overall: TCR beta signatures that were public indicated CMV infection and matching HLA type. Study findings and constraints: Summed public TCR beta family frequency identified CMV carriers bearing the relevant HLA.

This CDR3 region has 14 residues. Germline CDR1 and CDR2: DFQATT and SNEGSKA (reference sequence). The ends were cut back, 5 bases at V and 2 bases at J, with 10 bases in the middle. TCRdb called the reads again in MiXCR, with one record for every CDR3 protein. The data contain fewer than 400,000 distinct CDR3 sequences, about a sixth of them seen just once; the ten biggest clones take up approximately 10%. This TCR was sampled from a human donor in good health (CMV status not recorded). Some clones in this sample may be carry-over from other donors' samples. Sequencing was carried out using PBMCs. The chain has TRBV20-1 and TRBJ1-6; perhaps TRBD1 as D (6 bases). The CDR3, as DNA: TGCAGTGCTGGGGGCGGAGCCTATAATTCACCCCTCCACTTT. This gives the protein CSAGGGAYNSPLHF.